This T cell receptor (beta chain) emerged from a study of T cell repertoires in cytomegalovirus infection. Whole-study context: Based on public TCR beta signatures, there were indications of CMV infection and of a matching HLA type.

This clonotype has a handful of counts. Its antigen is not known. Per germline, CDR1 DFQATT and CDR2 SNEGSKA (reference sequence). V lost 6 bases to trimming and J lost 0 bases, with 9 bases between them. The CDR3 runs 13 residues. TCRdb re-called the reads with MiXCR, one entry per CDR3 protein. The table includes 250,000 to 300,000 distinct CDR3 sequences, 17% detected once. Study findings and constraints: Of the TCR beta families, the public ones yielded a cumulative frequency that identified carriers of CMV plus the relevant HLA. CMV-specific TCR beta clonotypes restricted by HLA-C were the ones dominating the ex vivo response.

The chain employs TRBV20-1 and TRBJ2-1; D could derive from TRBD1 or TRBD2 (5 bases each). Sequencing used CD8+ T cells from PBMCs. The receptor was derived from a human donor in good health (CMV status not recorded). Some clones in this sample may be carry-over from other donors' samples. CDR3 coding DNA: TGCAGTGCACCCGGGGCCTCCTACAATGAGCAGTTCTTC. It specifies CSAPGASYNEQFF.